This T cell receptor (beta chain) was obtained from a study of OX40 agonist ivuxolimab in advanced cancers. Across the study: Anti-PD-1, anti-PD-L1 or anti-CTLA-4 therapy given earlier was allowed, and about 38% had some. Whole-study results and caveats: At 0.1 to 3.0 mg/kg and by week 6, CD4+ and CD8+ T cells in the blood had expanded clonally.

Turning to this clone: Its antigen is undetermined.

Autoimmune disease history or systemic immunosuppression excluded patients. Only in-frame clones appear in the TCRdb table, and some are missing; sequencing was by immunoSEQ multiplex PCR. Of about 49,000 clones listed, more than 70% are singletons. Trimming took off 4 bases at V and 4 bases at J, with 11 bases between the two ends. CDR3 length equals 14 residues. Germline CDR1 is MDHEN and CDR2 is SYDVKM. The sample consisted of CD4+ or CD8+ T cells sorted from blood, taken in a trial of the OX40 agonist ivuxolimab. This TCR came from an adult with an advanced solid tumor such as melanoma, head and neck, liver or kidney cancer. The V gene is TRBV28, the J gene TRBJ1-5; TRBD1 might be the D (6 bases). The CDR3 DNA sequence: TGTGCCAGCAGTTGGGGGACACGAAATCAGCCCCAGCATTTT. Translating gives CASSWGTRNQPQHF. The complete variable domain, with remaining parts taken from reference TRBV28 and TRBJ1-5, reads DVKVTQSSRYLVKRTGEKVFLECVQDMDHENMFWYRQDPGLGLRLIYFSYDVKMKEKGDIPEGYSVSREKKERFSLILESASTNQTSMYLCASSWGTRNQPQHFGDGTRLSIL.